The rows below give T cell receptor beta chains drawn from one sample of a study of post-analysis software for immune sequencing data. TCRdb reprocessed the PCR reads with MiXCR, giving one entry per CDR3 protein. The sample includes about 770,000 distinct CDR3 sequences, 35% to 55% seen only once; the top ten take 4% to 5%. Material: blood. These receptors were obtained from a girl aged 10-17 years with multiple sclerosis. Both conserved end residues are part of each CDR3.

j_call	v_call	cdr3_aa
TRBJ1-1	TRBV20-1	CSTGKPNTEAFF
TRBJ2-4	TRBV6-5	CASRGLAGEDRNIQYF
TRBJ2-1	TRBV7-7	CASSNFPGTGNWENEQFF
TRBJ1-2	TRBV30	CAWGTDYGYTF
TRBJ2-2	TRBV20-1	CSAREAGRDTGELFF
TRBJ2-3	TRBV20-1	CSASGRDTDTQYF
TRBJ1-2	TRBV5-5	CASSLEHPPNYGYTF
TRBJ2-3	TRBV4-2	CASSQVPGEADTQYF
TRBJ1-2	TRBV12-3/TRBV12-4	CASSLDRGLVYGYTF
TRBJ2-7	TRBV7-9	CASSPTASYEQYF
TRBJ2-5	TRBV29-1	CSAGQKETQYF
TRBJ1-2	TRBV4-1	CASSQGKQGALGYGYTF
TRBJ2-3	TRBV13	CASSLWGTTLRDTQYF
TRBJ2-7	TRBV27	CASSWTSAYEQYF
TRBJ1-6	TRBV27	CASGLANSPLHF
TRBJ1-5	TRBV29-1	CSVEEGNQPQHF
TRBJ2-3	TRBV27	CASTQYGASGRVDTQYF
TRBJ2-7	TRBV7-9	CASSHPTSGRSEPYEQYF
TRBJ2-7	TRBV21-1	CASRGLAGGYEQYF
TRBJ2-5	TRBV25-1	CASSDWREQYF
TRBJ2-7	TRBV5-1	CASSLDLGGGEQYF
TRBJ2-5	TRBV29-1	CSVVKETQYF
.	TRBV7-9	CASSHGQKKETQYF
TRBJ2-7	TRBV4-3	CASSQGVGSPSYEQYF
TRBJ2-7	TRBV12-3/TRBV12-4	CASSLIAGVAPYEQYF
TRBJ2-7	TRBV27	CASRLSIQSYEQYF
TRBJ2-1	TRBV7-9	CASSPPAGNNEQFF
TRBJ2-5	TRBV30	CACWTGGVRVETQYF
TRBJ2-5	TRBV12-3/TRBV12-4	CASREGRTYQETQYF
.	TRBV19	CASSRTGGPYEQYF
TRBJ2-5	TRBV20-1	CSALLGPGEQYF
TRBJ2-7	TRBV27	CASSLTSRTSYEQYF